These T cell receptor beta chains were read from a single sample in a study of T cells in localized non-small cell lung cancer. Measured with immunoSEQ multiplex PCR; TCRdb has only the in-frame clones, and not every one. The repertoire holds about 46,000 clones, with about four fifths as singletons. Specimen: peripheral blood mononuclear cells, collected before any cancer treatment. All receptors derive from a man aged 40 to 69 with stage III lung adenocarcinoma. Both conserved end residues are part of each CDR3. The D gene is left open where the match is weak. Clone size is given for some rows only: seen once, a few or many times, or a class if the clone is expanded.

V	D	size	J	DNA	CDR3
TRBV6-6	NA	NA	TRBJ1-5	TGTGCCAGCGGCCGGGGCCATAGCAATCAGCCCCAGCATTTT	CASGRGHSNQPQHF
TRBV27	NA	NA	TRBJ1-1	TGTGCCAGCAGTTCTAGGGGAGGTCTCCCGAGGGACACTGAAGCTTTCTTT	CASSSRGGLPRDTEAFF
TRBV5-1	NA	once	TRBJ1-5	TGCGCCAGCAGCTTCTCCCAGCCCCAGCATTTT	CASSFSQPQHF
TRBV12-5	NA	few	TRBJ2-7	TGTGCTAGTGGTTTGGGGAGGGCTGGCGAGCAGTACTTC	CASGLGRAGEQYF
TRBV4-1	NA	NA	TRBJ2-7	TGCGCCAGCAGCCCTTGGATCAACTACGAGCAGTACTTC	CASSPWINYEQYF
TRBV6-1	NA	NA	TRBJ2-1	TGTGCCAGCAGCGCAGATTGGTATGAGCAGTTCTTC	CASSADWYEQFF
TRBV2	NA	NA	TRBJ1-5	TGTGCCAGCACCCCGGGAGGGGGGATGGGCAATCAGCCCCAGCATTTT	CASTPGGGMGNQPQHF
TRBV5-1	NA	NA	TRBJ1-1	TGCGCCAGCAGCTGGGGTCCCGCGGATCCGGACACTGAAGCTTTCTTT	CASSWGPADPDTEAFF
TRBV2	TRBD1	NA	TRBJ1-5	TGTGCCAGCAGTGAATCAGGGGGCGGAACTCAGCCCCAGCATTTT	CASSESGGGTQPQHF
TRBV7-3	NA	NA	TRBJ2-5	TGTGCCAGCAGCTTAGCCGGGGACTCAGAGACCCAGTACTTC	CASSLAGDSETQYF
TRBV9	TRBD1	NA	TRBJ1-1	TGTGCCAGCAGCGCCGGGACAGTGGGGAAAGCTTTCTTT	CASSAGTVGKAFF
TRBV19	NA	once	TRBJ2-6	TGTGCCAGTAGTCCTAGTAAACAAAACTGGGGGGCCAACGTCCTGACTTTC	CASSPSKQNWGANVLTF
TRBV5-1	NA	NA	TRBJ2-6	TGCGCCAGCAGTTTTGGGGGCACGGGGGCCAACGTCCTGACTTTC	CASSFGGTGANVLTF
TRBV5-1	TRBD1	NA	TRBJ1-1	TGCGCCAGCAGCTATATGGGACAGGGGGTGGTGAACACTGAAGCTTTCTTT	CASSYMGQGVVNTEAFF
TRBV11-2	NA	NA	TRBJ2-3	TGTGCCAGCACAAAGGGAGCGGGCGCCGCAGATACGCAGTATTTT	CASTKGAGAADTQYF
TRBV5-1	NA	NA	TRBJ2-5	TGCGCCAGCAGCTTGGCCTCGGAGACCCAGTACTTC	CASSLASETQYF
TRBV10-2	NA	NA	TRBJ2-1	TGCGCCAGCAGCGGGACCAATGAGCAGTTCTTC	CASSGTNEQFF
TRBV2	NA	NA	TRBJ2-7	TGTGCCAGCGGCGATGTAAGCTCCTACGAGCAGTACTTC	CASGDVSSYEQYF
TRBV2	TRBD2	NA	TRBJ2-7	TGTGCCAGCAGTGAAGAGGCGGGGGTATACGAGCAGTACTTC	CASSEEAGVYEQYF
TRBV2	NA	once	TRBJ2-2	TGTGCCAGCAGGCGAGGGGTCGCCGGGGAGCTGTTTTTT	CASRRGVAGELFF
TRBV5-4	TRBD1	once	TRBJ2-1	TGTGCCAGCAGCTTGGGGACAGGAGCCTACAATGAGCAGTTCTTC	CASSLGTGAYNEQFF
TRBV29-1	NA	NA	TRBJ2-7	TGCAGCGTTGAAAGGCAGGGCACTGGGGAGCAGTACTTC	CSVERQGTGEQYF
TRBV11-2	NA	once	TRBJ2-5	TGTGCCAGCACTCAGACTAGAGGAAGTGAGACCCAGTACTTC	CASTQTRGSETQYF
TRBV7-6	NA	NA	TRBJ2-1	TGTGCCAGCAGCTTGGGGGGCTATGAGCAGTTCTTC	CASSLGGYEQFF
TRBV5-4	NA	NA	TRBJ2-5	TGTGCCAGCAGCTTGAAACAGACCCAAGGGACCCAGTACTTC	CASSLKQTQGTQYF
TRBV6-6	NA	NA	TRBJ2-7	TGTGCCAGCAGTCCACAGGTTACACTCTACGAGCAGTACTTC	CASSPQVTLYEQYF
TRBV6-6	TRBD2	NA	TRBJ2-7	TGTGCCAGCAGTTACTTGGGACTAGCGGGGTTCGAGCAGTACTTC	CASSYLGLAGFEQYF
TRBV15	TRBD2	NA	TRBJ2-5	TGTGCCACCAGCAGCGGCCTAGCGGGGGCCTCGATGTTAATAGAGACCCAGTACTTC	CATSSGLAGASMLIETQYF
TRBV6-5	TRBD1	NA	TRBJ1-1	TGTGCCAGCAGTCCGGGACAGCGGAACACTGAAGCTTTCTTT	CASSPGQRNTEAFF
TRBV5-1	TRBD1	NA	TRBJ1-2	TGCGCCAGCAGCGGGAATACAGGGGGCTATGGCTACACCTTC	CASSGNTGGYGYTF
TRBV5-1	TRBD1	NA	TRBJ2-5	TGCGCCAGCAGCGTCATTCCGGGACAGGGAGAGACCCAGTACTTC	CASSVIPGQGETQYF
TRBV30	NA	NA	TRBJ2-5	TGTGCCTGGGAGGATGACAGGCTCCTAGAGACCCAGTACTTC	CAWEDDRLLETQYF
TRBV6-5	NA	NA	TRBJ1-1	TGTGCCAGCAGTTACTCTCGGAGCACACTGAAGGCTTTCTTT	CASSYSRSTLKAFF
TRBV5-1	NA	NA	TRBJ2-7	TGCGCCAGCAGCTTGGAGGGGTTAGGATACGAGCAGTACTTC	CASSLEGLGYEQYF
TRBV2	NA	few	TRBJ1-6	TGTGCCAGCAGTGACGGAAAATCTAATTCACCCCTCCACTTT	CASSDGKSNSPLHF
TRBV7-6	NA	NA	TRBJ2-2	TGTGCCAGCAGCTTAGTGTTAATCCGGGGCACGAACACCGGGGAGCTGTTTTTT	CASSLVLIRGTNTGELFF
TRBV5-4	NA	NA	TRBJ2-5	TGTGCCAGCAGCTACCAGCAGAACCAAGAGACCCAGTACTTC	CASSYQQNQETQYF
TRBV6-1	TRBD1	NA	TRBJ2-3	TGTGCCAGCAGTGAATACGAGACAGGGGCGACAGATACGCAGTATTTT	CASSEYETGATDTQYF
TRBV2	NA	NA	TRBJ2-7	TGTGCCAGCAGTGTGGTAGGGGGAAAATCCTACGAGCAGTACTTC	CASSVVGGKSYEQYF
TRBV6-5	TRBD2	NA	TRBJ2-1	TGTGCCAGCAGTTCCGGGACTAGCGGGGCCCTCAATGAGCAGTTCTTC	CASSSGTSGALNEQFF
TRBV18	NA	NA	TRBJ2-3	TGTGCCAGCTCACCAGAGTCAATCACAGATACGCAGTATTTT	CASSPESITDTQYF
TRBV6-5	NA	NA	TRBJ1-2	TGTGCCAGCAGGCCAAGGATGTTCGGCTATGGCTACACCTTC	CASRPRMFGYGYTF
TRBV25-1	NA	NA	TRBJ2-3	TGTGCCAGCAGTGCCCGACTAAGCACAGATACGCAGTATTTT	CASSARLSTDTQYF
TRBV19	NA	NA	TRBJ1-5	TGTGCCAGTAGTATCGCCGGGGGGGCCACGGTCGCTCAGCCCCAGCATTTT	CASSIAGGATVAQPQHF
TRBV11-2	NA	NA	TRBJ2-7	TGTGCCAGCAGCTCCCAAACAGTGAGCTCCTACGAGCAGTACTTC	CASSSQTVSSYEQYF
TRBV5-6	NA	NA	TRBJ2-7	TGTGCCAGCAGCTTAGGGGCCTGGGACAATCTCTACGAGCAGTACTTC	CASSLGAWDNLYEQYF
TRBV10-3	TRBD1	once	TRBJ2-3	TGTGCCATCAGTGAGTCGCCCTCGGGACAGGGTGGTTCTGATACGCAGTATTTT	CAISESPSGQGGSDTQYF
TRBV5-1	TRBD2	NA	TRBJ2-3	TGCGCCAGCAGCCCTGGGTGGGGGGGAAGCACAGATACGCAGTATTTT	CASSPGWGGSTDTQYF
TRBV2	NA	NA	TRBJ2-1	TGTGCCAGCATCACAGCAGGGGACTACAATGAGCAGTTCTTC	CASITAGDYNEQFF
TRBV29-1	NA	few	TRBJ2-3	TGCAGCGTTGTCGGGTTCGCAAGCACAGATACGCAGTATTTT	CSVVGFASTDTQYF
TRBV27	TRBD2	few	TRBJ2-3	TGTGCCAGCAGTTTAAGGGGGATGGTGTGGGGACTAGCGGGGGGGCCCAACACAGATACGCAGTATTTT	CASSLRGMVWGLAGGPNTDTQYF
TRBV5-1	TRBD1	few	TRBJ1-1	TGCGCCAGCAGCCCCGGGACAGGGGGTGGCACTGAAGCTTTCTTT	CASSPGTGGGTEAFF
TRBV19	NA	NA	TRBJ1-6	TGTGCCAGTAGTCCCCGGGGGGATTCACCCCTCCACTTT	CASSPRGDSPLHF
TRBV4-2	NA	NA	TRBJ1-3	TGTGCCAGCAGCCAAGGAAGGGGTGGAAACACCATATATTTT	CASSQGRGGNTIYF
TRBV5-6	TRBD1	NA	TRBJ2-1	TGTGCCAGCAGCTATACAGGGGATGAGCAGTTCTTC	CASSYTGDEQFF
TRBV7-8	TRBD1	NA	TRBJ1-5	TGTGCCAGCAGCTCGTTCAGGGGGCGGGCTCAGCCCCAGCATTTT	CASSSFRGRAQPQHF
TRBV7-9	NA	NA	TRBJ1-2	TGTGCCAGCAGCTTAGGAGAAGGGACTTATGGCTACACCTTC	CASSLGEGTYGYTF
TRBV18	NA	NA	TRBJ1-4	TGTGCCAGCTCACCTCTGAGATTTGAGGAAAAACTGTTTTTT	CASSPLRFEEKLFF
TRBV6-6	TRBD1	NA	TRBJ2-3	TGTGCCAGCAGGGACAGGGGGATCCGGGATACGCAGTATTTT	CASRDRGIRDTQYF